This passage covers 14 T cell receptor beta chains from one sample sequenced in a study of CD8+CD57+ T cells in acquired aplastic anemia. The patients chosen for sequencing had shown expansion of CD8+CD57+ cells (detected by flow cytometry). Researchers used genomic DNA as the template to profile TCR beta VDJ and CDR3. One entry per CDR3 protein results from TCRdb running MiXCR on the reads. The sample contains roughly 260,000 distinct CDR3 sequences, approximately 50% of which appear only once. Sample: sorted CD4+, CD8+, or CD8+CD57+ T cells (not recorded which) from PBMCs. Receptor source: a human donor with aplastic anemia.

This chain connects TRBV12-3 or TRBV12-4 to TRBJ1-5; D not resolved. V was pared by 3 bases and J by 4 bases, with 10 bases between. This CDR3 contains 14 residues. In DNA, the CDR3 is TGTGCCAGCAGTTTGACGGATACGAATCAGCCCCAGCATTTT. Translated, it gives CASSLTDTNQPQHF.

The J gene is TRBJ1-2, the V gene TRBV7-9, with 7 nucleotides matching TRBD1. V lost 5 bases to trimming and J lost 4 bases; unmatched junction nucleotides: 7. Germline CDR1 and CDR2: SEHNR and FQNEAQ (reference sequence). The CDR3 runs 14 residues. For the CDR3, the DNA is TGTGCCAGCAGCGCAGGGGGGCGGAGCTATGGCTACACCTTC. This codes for CASSAGGRSYGYTF.

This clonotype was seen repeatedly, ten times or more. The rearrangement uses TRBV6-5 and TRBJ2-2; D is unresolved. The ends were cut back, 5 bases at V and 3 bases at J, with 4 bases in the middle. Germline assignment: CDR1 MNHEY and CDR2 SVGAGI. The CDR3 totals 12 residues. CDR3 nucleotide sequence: TGTGCCAGCAGTCTAGACACCGGGGAGCTGTTTTTT. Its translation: CASSLDTGELFF.

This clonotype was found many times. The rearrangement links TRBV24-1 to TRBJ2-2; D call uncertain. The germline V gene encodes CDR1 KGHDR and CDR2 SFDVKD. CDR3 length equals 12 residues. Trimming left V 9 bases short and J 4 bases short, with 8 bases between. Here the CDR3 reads CATRDITGELFF. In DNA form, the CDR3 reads TGTGCCACCCGAGACATCACCGGGGAGCTGTTTTTT.

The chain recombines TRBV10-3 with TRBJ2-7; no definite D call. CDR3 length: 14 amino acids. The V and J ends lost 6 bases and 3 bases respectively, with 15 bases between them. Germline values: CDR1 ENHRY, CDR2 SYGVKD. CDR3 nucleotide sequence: TGTGCCATCAGCTACCTTCTGGTGGTCTACGAGCAGTACTTC. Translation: CAISYLLVVYEQYF.

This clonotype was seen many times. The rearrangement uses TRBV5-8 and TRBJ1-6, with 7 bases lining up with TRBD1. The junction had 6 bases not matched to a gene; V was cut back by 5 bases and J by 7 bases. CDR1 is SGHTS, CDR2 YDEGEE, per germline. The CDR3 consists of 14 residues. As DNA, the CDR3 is TGTGCCAGCAGTTCGGGACAGATGAATTCACCCCTCCACTTT. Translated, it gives CASSSGQMNSPLHF.

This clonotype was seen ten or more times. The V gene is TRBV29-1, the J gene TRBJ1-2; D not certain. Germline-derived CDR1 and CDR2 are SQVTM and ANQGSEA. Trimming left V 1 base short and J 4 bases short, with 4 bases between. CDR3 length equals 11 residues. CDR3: CSVEGRYGYTF. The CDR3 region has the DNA TGCAGCGTTGAAGGCCGCTATGGCTACACCTTC.

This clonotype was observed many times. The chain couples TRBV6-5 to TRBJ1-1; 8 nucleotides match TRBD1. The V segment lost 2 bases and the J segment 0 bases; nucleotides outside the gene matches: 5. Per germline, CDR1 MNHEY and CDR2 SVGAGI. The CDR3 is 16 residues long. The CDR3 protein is CASSYRTGIMNTEAFF. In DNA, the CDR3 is TGTGCCAGCAGTTACCGGACAGGGATTATGAACACTGAAGCTTTCTTT.

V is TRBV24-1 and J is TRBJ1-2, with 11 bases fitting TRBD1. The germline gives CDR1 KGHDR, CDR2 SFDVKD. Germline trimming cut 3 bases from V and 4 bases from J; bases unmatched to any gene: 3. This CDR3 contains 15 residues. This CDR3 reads CATSDGTGGFYGYTF. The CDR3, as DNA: TGTGCCACCAGTGATGGGACAGGGGGTTTCTATGGCTACACCTTC.

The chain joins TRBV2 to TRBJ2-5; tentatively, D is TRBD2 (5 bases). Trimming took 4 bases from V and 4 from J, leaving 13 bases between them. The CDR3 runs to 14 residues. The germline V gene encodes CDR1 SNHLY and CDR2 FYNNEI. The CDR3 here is CASSGADRGETQYF. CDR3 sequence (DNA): TGTGCCAGCAGTGGAGCGGATCGGGGAGAGACCCAGTACTTC.

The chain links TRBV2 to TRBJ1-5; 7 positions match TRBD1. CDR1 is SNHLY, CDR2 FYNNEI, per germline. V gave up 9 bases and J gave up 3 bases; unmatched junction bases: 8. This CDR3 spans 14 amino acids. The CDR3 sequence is CASTRDSYNQPQHF. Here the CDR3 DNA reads TGTGCCAGTACGAGGGACAGTTACAATCAGCCCCAGCATTTT.

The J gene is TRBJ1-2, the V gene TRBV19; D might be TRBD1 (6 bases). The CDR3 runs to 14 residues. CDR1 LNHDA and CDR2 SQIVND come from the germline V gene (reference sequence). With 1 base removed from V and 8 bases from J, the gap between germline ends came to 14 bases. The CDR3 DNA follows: TGTGCCAGTAGTATAGCAGGAAGGGGGAACGGCTACACCTTC. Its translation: CASSIAGRGNGYTF.

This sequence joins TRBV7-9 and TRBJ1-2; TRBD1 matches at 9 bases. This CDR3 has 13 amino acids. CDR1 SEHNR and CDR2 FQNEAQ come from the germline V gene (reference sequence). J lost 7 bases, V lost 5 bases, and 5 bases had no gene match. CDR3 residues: CASSPGQGSGYTF. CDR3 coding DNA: TGTGCCAGCAGCCCGGGACAGGGCTCTGGCTACACCTTC.

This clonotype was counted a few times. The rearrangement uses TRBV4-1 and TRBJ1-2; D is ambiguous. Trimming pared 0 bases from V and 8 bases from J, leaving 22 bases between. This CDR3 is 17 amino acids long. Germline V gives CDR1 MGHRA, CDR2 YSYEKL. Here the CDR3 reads CASSQDPTPDPAGGYTF. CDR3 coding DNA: TGCGCCAGCAGCCAAGATCCAACTCCGGACCCGGCGGGCGGCTACACCTTC.